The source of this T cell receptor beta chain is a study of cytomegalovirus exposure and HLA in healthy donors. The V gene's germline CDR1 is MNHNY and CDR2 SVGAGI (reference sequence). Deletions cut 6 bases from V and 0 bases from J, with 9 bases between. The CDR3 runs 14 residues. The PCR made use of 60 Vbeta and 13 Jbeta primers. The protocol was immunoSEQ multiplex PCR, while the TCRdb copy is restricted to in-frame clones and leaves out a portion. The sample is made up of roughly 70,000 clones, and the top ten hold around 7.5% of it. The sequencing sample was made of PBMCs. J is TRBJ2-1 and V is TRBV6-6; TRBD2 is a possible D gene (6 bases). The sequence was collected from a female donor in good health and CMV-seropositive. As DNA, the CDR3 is TGTGCCAGCAGGACGGGAGACTCCTACAATGAGCAGTTCTTC. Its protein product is CASRTGDSYNEQFF.